The source of this T cell receptor (beta chain) is a study of shared clonotypes between healthy human individuals. Partitioning of CD4+ cells yielded a CD45RA+ naive subset and a CD45RA-negative memory subset. As concerns this clone: Its antigen is still unknown.

Study conclusions and caveats: Clonotypes not shared had lower generation probabilities than those common to all four donors.

Authors' analysis steps: With immunoSEQ giving junction-only sequences and no quality scores, filtering differed. Produced via immunoSEQ multiplex PCR; TCRdb's table is partial and in-frame only. D and trimming were read from the DNA, whereas the V and J calls and clone size are those reported in that table. The table records some 2,500,000 clones, around 90% of them present only once. The clonotype was recovered from a man in his late teens or twenties in good health. Some clones in this sample may be carry-over from other donors' samples. Sequencing input: naive CD4+ T cells from PBMCs. The subset was: CD45RA+ positively selected.

The CDR3 nucleotides are TGTGCCAGCAGTGGAGTGGACAGGGCCCACGAGCAGTACTTC. As protein: CASSGVDRAHEQYF. The V gene is TRBV2, the J gene TRBJ2-7; 8 bases are a match to TRBD1. V trimming: 4 bases; J trimming: 5 bases; junction bases outside the gene matches: 7. The CDR3 covers 14 residues. Germline V gives CDR1 SNHLY, CDR2 FYNNEI.